The clone carrying this T cell receptor beta chain occurred a few times. The data stem from a study of blood T cells in healthy people across ages. The authors ran a second PCR of about 6 to 12 cycles using a sample-barcoded 5' primer and a J-beta primer mix. TCRdb reanalysed the 5' RACE reads using MiXCR and keeps one entry per CDR3 protein. Of hundreds of thousands of distinct CDR3 sequences listed, more than 20% are singletons. Germline V lookup: CDR1 MNHNS, CDR2 SASEGT. CDR3 length equals 16 residues. J gave up 7 bases and V 5 bases, and 14 bases lay outside the gene matches. The same specimen was also included in a second study, on T cells of mothers and their children.

V usage is TRBV6-1 and J usage is TRBJ2-7; TRBD2 matches 10 bases. Sequenced sample: blood. The clonotype was recovered from a boy aged 5-17 years in good health. The CDR3 loop is CASSLVAGLASREQYF. The CDR3 bases are TGTGCCAGCAGTCTTGTCGCGGGACTAGCGTCTCGGGAGCAGTACTTC.